This paragraph covers one T cell receptor beta chain sequence. The CDR3 covers 16 residues. CDR1 is SGHVS and CDR2 is FQNEAQ in the germline V gene. With 1 base removed from V and 4 bases from J, the gap between germline ends came to 15 bases. The entry originates in a study of long-term antiretroviral therapy in people with HIV. With survey level as its setting, the immunoSEQ assay was v3.0. The repertoire was sequenced with immunoSEQ multiplex PCR; TCRdb's copy has only in-frame clones and lacks some. The data contain around 20,000 clones, approximately 83% of them singletons. The source was unsorted PBMCs, collected 0.5 years before starting antiretroviral therapy. The V call is TRBV7-8, the J call TRBJ2-3; D remains ambiguous. The TCR was taken from a man aged 18 to 29 with HIV. The DNA of the CDR3 is TGTGCCAGCAGCTTAGTAGGACCCTACGTAGCAGATACGCAGTATTTT. It is translated as CASSLVGPYVADTQYF.